This T cell receptor beta chain appears in the sequencing data of a study of blood T cell repertoires in COVID-19. Study-level background: Nucleic acid was either cDNA or gDNA, and it came from T cells, B-cell-depleted T cells, or PBMCs.

CDR3 length equals 12 residues. V was pared by 6 bases and J by 5 bases, with 8 bases between. Sequencing used immunoSEQ multiplex PCR; TCRdb keeps in-frame clones, though not all of them. Of more than 150,000 clones in the sample, around 85% were seen once. This TCR came from a woman older than 75 with acute or convalescent COVID-19. The material sequenced was peripheral blood. The chain has TRBV12-3 or TRBV12-4 and TRBJ2-1; D is unresolved. CDR3 DNA: TGTGCCAGCAGCTTAAACAACAATGAGCAGTTCTTC. Translation gives CASSLNNNEQFF.